The sequence of this T cell receptor beta chain was determined in a study of vaccination and CD4 T cells after COVID-19 (dated by TCRdb to the early 2020s). About the study as a whole: SARS-CoV-2 positivity had been established in the convalescent patients by nasal swab PCR, and mild disease was recorded in nine of these patients and severe disease in one. In the convalescent cohort there were six males and four females, among whom were two Hispanic individuals, seven Caucasians, two Asians and one multiracial person. Participants got two doses of the Pfizer-BioNTech BNT162b2 vaccine (n=8) or two doses of the Moderna mRNA-1273 vaccine (n=2). Post-COVID blood samples from convalescent patients were collected a median of around 110 days after diagnosis, with a range of 35 to 161 days. Post-vaccine blood samples were obtained a median of around 74 days after the second vaccine dose, with a range of about 12 to 241 days. Culture stimuli were overlapping spike peptide pools from SARS-CoV-2 and from the common cold coronaviruses HCoV-NL63, HCoV-OC43 and HCoV-229E. Control cultures used a CEFX viral epitope pool as positive control, an HIV-1 Nef peptide pool as negative control, or no peptide. The spike-specific CD4+ TCR repertoire was compared before and after mRNA vaccination in approximately ten COVID-19 convalescent patients and a few infection-naive healthy vaccine recipients.

Here is what the overall study found, with its caveats: Among convalescent patients, a median about 86% of the SARS-CoV-2-reactive clones seen after vaccination appeared only after vaccination, which suggests priming specific to the vaccine. Relatively few convalescent patients were included in the study, and early timepoints after natural infection were not analyzed. Nearly all vaccine-specific clones in convalescent patients (304 of 307) were mono-reactive for SARS-CoV-2 spike rather than cross-reactive with common cold coronaviruses. The median number of SARS-CoV-2-reactive clonotypes rose from around 22 after infection to roughly 38 after vaccination, but the change was not significant.

About this clonotype: The antigen it recognizes is unknown. Base qualities are not recorded, but no much larger clone differs from it by a single base.

The treatment or condition label here, explained by the study, means: roughly nine-day PBMC culture with coronavirus spike peptide pools or control peptides (ViraFEST assay). The ViraFEST assay was used in the study, in which antigen-specific T cells were expanded with peptide pools and expanded clonotypes were subsequently identified by TCR sequencing. Positive SARS-CoV-2 PCR tests in the convalescent patients dated from March to December 2020, before Alpha, Beta and Delta variants emerged in the United States. Each well held 2.2 million or so PBMCs cultured in IMDM containing approximately 5% human AB serum and approximately 9.1 IU/ml IL-2, with 8.5 to 10 ug/ml peptide pools added. On days 3 and 7, half of the culture medium was replaced with fresh IL-2-containing medium. CD4+ T cells were isolated after approximately ten days of culture through negative selection using the EasySep CD4+ T cell isolation kit. Ficoll-Paque Plus gradient centrifugation was used to isolate PBMCs from whole blood, and the isolated PBMCs were then either used fresh or cryopreserved at -140C. Each culture condition was generally run in triplicate wells.

The protocol used for the library was PCR. DNA from cultured CD4+ T cells underwent TCR sequencing with the Oncomine TCR Beta short-read assay at the Johns Hopkins FTIC core. The QIAamp micro DNA kit was used to extract genomic DNA from the cultured CD4+ T cells. Oncomine TCR Beta libraries made from cultured CD4+ T cells were pooled using unique dual indexes and sequenced on an Illumina iSeq 100. On the study's bioinformatics: Non-productive sequences were removed, and CDR3s not starting with C, not ending with F or W, or shorter than 7 amino acids were discarded. The MANAFEST web application was used to identify antigen-specific clonotypes by comparing peptide-stimulated wells against reference wells and other culture wells. To be called positive, a clone needed an FDR below 0.05, an odds ratio above 5, and a productive frequency above 0.1% in at least two of three replicate wells. Cross-reactive clonotypes were defined as significantly expanded in both SARS-CoV-2 spike wells and at least one common cold coronavirus spike condition. Similarity between CDR3 sequences was evaluated in R version 3.6.1 using Levenshtein distances (stringdist) and unrooted phylogenetic trees (ape). The public sequencing data were trimmed at Q25 with fastp and processed into clonotypes with MiXCR by TCRdb, which kept only in-frame beta chains. Duplicate CDR3 protein sequences are folded into a single record with the most common DNA and genes. V and J calls and clone size were set by TCRdb, not the authors. The sample table contains approximately 14,000 distinct CDR3 sequences; only one count was recorded for around 73% of them. Jointly, the top ten make up 9.5% to 13% of the sample.

As encoded in the germline V gene, CDR1 is SGHTA while CDR2 is FQGNSA. The CDR3 covers 19 residues, taking in both the cysteine and the phenylalanine. Only the CDR3 part of the read is kept: 57 bases, read in frame from the first base. Trimming accounts for 2 bases at V and 0 bases at J, while the number of junction bases matched to no gene is 13. This receptor was obtained from a human donor who had recovered from COVID-19. Specimen: CD4+ T cells from blood, cultured in vitro. The receptor chain draws on TRBV7-2 and TRBJ2-1, with TRBD2 matching 7 junction bases. CDR3 reads: CASSLRGSGQLSSYNEQFF. The bases read TGTGCCAGCAGCTTAAGGGGTAGCGGGCAGTTAAGCTCCTACAATGAGCAGTTCTTC.